The following is a T cell receptor beta chain sequence with its context. This sample was included in a study of blood T cell repertoires in COVID-19. CDR1 is WSHSY and CDR2 is SAAADI in the germline V gene. Trimming cost V 2 bases and J 2 bases, with 10 bases left between them. The CDR3 covers 15 residues. As handled by the study authors: Estimates of nucleated cell counts were drawn from the amplification of reference gene primers. Generated by immunoSEQ multiplex PCR, the TCRdb table keeps only in-frame clones and is missing some. V, J and clone size are those of that table, while D and trimming were read from the DNA. The sample contains fewer than 250,000 clones, 83% of which appear only once.

The sequenced material came from peripheral blood. The genes are TRBV10-2 and TRBJ1-5; no clear D. The receptor was isolated from a human donor in a cohort sampled during active COVID-19. Here the CDR3 reads CASSEAGRGNQPQHF. The CDR3 region has the DNA TGCGCCAGCAGTGAGGCGGGAAGAGGCAATCAGCCCCAGCATTTT.